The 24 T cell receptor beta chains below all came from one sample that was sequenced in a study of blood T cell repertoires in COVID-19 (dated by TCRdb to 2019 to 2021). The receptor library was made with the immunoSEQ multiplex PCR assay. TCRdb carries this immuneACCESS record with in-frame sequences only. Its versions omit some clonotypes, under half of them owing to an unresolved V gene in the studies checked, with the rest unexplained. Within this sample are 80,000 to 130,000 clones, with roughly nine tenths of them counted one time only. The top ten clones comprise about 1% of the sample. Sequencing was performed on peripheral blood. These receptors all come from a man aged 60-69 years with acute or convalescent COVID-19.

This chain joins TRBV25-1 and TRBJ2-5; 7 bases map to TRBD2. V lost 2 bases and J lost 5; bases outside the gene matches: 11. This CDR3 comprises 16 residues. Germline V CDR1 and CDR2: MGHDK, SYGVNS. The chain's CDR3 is CASSEGGGRAVETQYF. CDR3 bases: TGTGCCAGCAGTGAAGGAGGAGGGAGGGCCGTCGAGACCCAGTACTTC.

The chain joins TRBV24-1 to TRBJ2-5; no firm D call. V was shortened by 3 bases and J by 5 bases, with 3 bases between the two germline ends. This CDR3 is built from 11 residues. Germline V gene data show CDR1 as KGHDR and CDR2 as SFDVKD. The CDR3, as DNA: TGTGCCACCAGTGATCGGGAGACCCAGTACTTC. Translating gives CATSDRETQYF.

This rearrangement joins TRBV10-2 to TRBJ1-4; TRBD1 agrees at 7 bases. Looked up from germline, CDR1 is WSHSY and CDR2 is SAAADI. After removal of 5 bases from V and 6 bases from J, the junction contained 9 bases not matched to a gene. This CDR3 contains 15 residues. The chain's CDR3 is CASSMHQGVDEKLFF. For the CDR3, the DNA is TGCGCCAGCAGTATGCACCAGGGGGTTGATGAAAAACTGTTTTTT.

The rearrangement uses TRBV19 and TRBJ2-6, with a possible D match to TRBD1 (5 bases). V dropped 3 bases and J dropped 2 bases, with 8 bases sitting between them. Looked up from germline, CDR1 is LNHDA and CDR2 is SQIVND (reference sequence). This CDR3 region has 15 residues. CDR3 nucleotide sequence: TGTGCCAGTAGTATCCTCAGGGCTGGGGCCAACGTCCTGACTTTC. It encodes CASSILRAGANVLTF.

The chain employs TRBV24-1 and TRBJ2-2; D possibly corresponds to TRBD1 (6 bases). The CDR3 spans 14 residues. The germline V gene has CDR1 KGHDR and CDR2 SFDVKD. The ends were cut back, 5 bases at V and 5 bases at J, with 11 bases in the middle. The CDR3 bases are TGTGCCACCAGTGGCGGACAGTCAACCGGGGAGCTGTTTTTT. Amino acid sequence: CATSGGQSTGELFF.

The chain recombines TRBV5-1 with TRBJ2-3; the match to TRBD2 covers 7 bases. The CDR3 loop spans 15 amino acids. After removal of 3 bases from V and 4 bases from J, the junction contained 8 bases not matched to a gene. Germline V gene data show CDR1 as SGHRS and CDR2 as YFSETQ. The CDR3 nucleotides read TGCGCCAGCAGCTCCGCCGGGAGGCGAGCAGATACGCAGTATTTT. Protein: CASSSAGRRADTQYF.

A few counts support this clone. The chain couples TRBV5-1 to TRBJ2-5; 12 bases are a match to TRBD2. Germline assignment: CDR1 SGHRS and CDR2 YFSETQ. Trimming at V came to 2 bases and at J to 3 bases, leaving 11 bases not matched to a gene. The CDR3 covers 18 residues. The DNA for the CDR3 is TGCGCCAGCAGCTTCGAGACTAGCGGGAGAGGCTCCAAAGAGACCCAGTACTTC. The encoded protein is CASSFETSGRGSKETQYF.

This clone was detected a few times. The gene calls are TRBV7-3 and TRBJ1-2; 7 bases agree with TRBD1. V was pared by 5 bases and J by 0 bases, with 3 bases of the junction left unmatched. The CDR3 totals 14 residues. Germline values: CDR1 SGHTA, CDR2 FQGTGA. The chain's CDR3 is CASSPGQANYGYTF. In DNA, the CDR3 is TGTGCCAGCAGCCCTGGACAGGCTAACTATGGCTACACCTTC.

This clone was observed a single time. CDR3 loop: CATSDAQGWAVGDTQYF. The DNA for the CDR3 is TGTGCCACCAGTGATGCACAGGGATGGGCTGTGGGAGATACGCAGTATTTT. This chain joins TRBV24-1 and TRBJ2-3; maybe TRBD1 (6 bases). The germline V and J ends were trimmed by 3 bases and 5 bases, with 20 bases remaining between them. CDR3 length: 17 amino acids. Per germline, CDR1 KGHDR and CDR2 SFDVKD.

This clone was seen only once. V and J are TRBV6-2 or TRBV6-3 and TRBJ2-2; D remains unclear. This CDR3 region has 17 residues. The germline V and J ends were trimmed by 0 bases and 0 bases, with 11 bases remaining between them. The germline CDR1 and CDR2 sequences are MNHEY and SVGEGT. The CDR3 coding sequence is TGTGCCAGCAGTTACTCGGTCCTAAACCCGAACACCGGGGAGCTGTTTTTT. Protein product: CASSYSVLNPNTGELFF.

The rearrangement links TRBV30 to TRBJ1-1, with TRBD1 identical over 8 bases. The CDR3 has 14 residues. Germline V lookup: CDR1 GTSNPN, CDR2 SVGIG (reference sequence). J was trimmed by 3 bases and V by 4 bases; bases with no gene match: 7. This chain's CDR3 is CAWTRQGRHTEAFF. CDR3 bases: TGTGCCTGGACCAGACAGGGGCGGCACACTGAAGCTTTCTTT.

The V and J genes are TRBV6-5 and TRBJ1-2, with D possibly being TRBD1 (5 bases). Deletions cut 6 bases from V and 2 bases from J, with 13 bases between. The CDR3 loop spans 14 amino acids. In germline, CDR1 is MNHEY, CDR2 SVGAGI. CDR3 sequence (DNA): TGTGCCAGCAGCATGTCGGGGGGGAACTATGGCTACACCTTC. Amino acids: CASSMSGGNYGYTF.

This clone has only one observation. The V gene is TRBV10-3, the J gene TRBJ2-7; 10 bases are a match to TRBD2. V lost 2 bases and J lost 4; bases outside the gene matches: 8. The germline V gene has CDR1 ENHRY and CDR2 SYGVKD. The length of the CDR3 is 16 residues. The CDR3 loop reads CAISEPGSGRAYEQYF. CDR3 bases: TGTGCCATCAGTGAGCCCGGCAGCGGGAGGGCTTACGAGCAGTACTTC.

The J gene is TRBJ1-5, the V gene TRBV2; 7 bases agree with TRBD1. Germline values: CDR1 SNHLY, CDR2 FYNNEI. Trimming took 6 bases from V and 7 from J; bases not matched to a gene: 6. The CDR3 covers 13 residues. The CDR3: CASRTGLWQPQHF. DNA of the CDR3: TGTGCCAGCAGGACAGGGTTGTGGCAGCCCCAGCATTTT.

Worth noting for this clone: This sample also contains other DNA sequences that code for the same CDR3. The CDR3 spells CASTTGRANEKLFF. The CDR3 DNA sequence: TGTGCCAGTACGACGGGGAGGGCTAATGAAAAACTGTTTTTT. This chain joins TRBV19 and TRBJ1-4; D unclear. Between the trimmed V and J ends, which lost 7 bases and 3 bases, there was a span of 12 bases. The CDR3 has 14 amino acids. Germline-derived CDR1 and CDR2 are LNHDA and SQIVND (reference sequence).

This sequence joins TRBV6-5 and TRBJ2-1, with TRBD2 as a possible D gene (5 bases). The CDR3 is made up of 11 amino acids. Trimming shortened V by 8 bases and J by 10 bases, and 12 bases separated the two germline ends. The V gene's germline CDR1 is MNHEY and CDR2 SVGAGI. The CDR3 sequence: CASEIREEQFF. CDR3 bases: TGTGCCAGCGAGATTAGGGAGGAGCAGTTCTTC.

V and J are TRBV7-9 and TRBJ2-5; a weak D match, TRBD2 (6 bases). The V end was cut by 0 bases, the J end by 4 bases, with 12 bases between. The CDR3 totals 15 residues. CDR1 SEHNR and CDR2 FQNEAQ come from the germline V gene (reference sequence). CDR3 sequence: CASSLAEYSGETQYF. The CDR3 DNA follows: TGTGCCAGCAGCTTAGCGGAATATAGCGGAGAGACCCAGTACTTC. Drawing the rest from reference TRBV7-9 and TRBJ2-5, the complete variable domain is DTGVSQNPRHKITKRGQNVTFRCDPISEHNRLYWYRQTLGQGPEFLTYFQNEAQLEKSRLLSDRFSAERPKGSFSTLEIQRTEQGDSAMYLCASSLAEYSGETQYFGPGTRLLVL.

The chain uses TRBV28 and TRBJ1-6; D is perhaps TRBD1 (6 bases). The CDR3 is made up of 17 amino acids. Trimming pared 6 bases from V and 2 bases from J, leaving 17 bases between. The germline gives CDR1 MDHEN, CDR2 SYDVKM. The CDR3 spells CASRYRVSGPYNSPLHF. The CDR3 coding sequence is TGTGCCAGCAGATACAGGGTATCCGGGCCCTATAATTCACCCCTCCACTTT.

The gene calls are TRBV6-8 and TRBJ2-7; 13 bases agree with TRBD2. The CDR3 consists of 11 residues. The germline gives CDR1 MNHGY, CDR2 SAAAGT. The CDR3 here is CASSTSGRGPV. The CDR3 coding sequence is TGTGCCAGCAGCACTAGCGGGAGGGGCCCAGTC.

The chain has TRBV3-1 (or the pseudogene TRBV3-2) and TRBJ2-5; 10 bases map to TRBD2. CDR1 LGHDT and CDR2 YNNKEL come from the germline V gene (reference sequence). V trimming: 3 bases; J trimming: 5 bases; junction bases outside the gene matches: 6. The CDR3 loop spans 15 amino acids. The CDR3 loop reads CASSHGGAGGETQYF. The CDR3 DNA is TGTGCCAGCAGCCATGGTGGAGCGGGAGGGGAGACCCAGTACTTC.

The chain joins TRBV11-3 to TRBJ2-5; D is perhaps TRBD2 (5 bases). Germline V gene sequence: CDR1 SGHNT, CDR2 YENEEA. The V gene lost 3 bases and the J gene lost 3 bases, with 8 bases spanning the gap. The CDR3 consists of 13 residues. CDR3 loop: CASSLGSEETQYF. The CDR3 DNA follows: TGTGCCAGCAGCTTGGGGAGCGAAGAGACCCAGTACTTC.

As DNA, the CDR3 is TGTGCCAGCAGCCTGGGACAAGATAACACTGAAGCTTTCTTT. Its translation: CASSLGQDNTEAFF. The chain uses TRBV28 and TRBJ1-1, with D tentatively TRBD1 (6 bases). V gave up 6 bases and J gave up 2 bases, with 13 bases separating them. Germline V gives CDR1 MDHEN, CDR2 SYDVKM. CDR3 size: 14 residues.

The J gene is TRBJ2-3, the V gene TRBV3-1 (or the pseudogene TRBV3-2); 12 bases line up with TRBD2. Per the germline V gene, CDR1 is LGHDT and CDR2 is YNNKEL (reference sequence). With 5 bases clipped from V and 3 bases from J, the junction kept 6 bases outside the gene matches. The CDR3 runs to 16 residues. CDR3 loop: CASSSWTSGKTDTQYF. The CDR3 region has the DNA TGTGCCAGCAGCTCGTGGACTAGCGGGAAAACAGATACGCAGTATTTT.

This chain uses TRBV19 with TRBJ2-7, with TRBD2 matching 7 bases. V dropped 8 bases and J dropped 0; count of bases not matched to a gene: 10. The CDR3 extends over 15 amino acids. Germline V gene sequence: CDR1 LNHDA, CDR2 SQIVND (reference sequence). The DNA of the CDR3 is TGTGCCAGTTCTTCCGGGACTACCCGCTCCTACGAGCAGTACTTC. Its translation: CASSSGTTRSYEQYF.